This T cell receptor beta chain was sequenced for a study of early T cells in non-severe SARS-CoV-2 infection. On the study more broadly: Sequencing targeted bulk RNA from unsorted whole blood, leaving chains unpaired.

Deletions cut 5 bases from V and 1 base from J, with 13 bases between. Germline CDR1 and CDR2: LGHDT and YNNKEL (reference sequence). This CDR3 has 15 amino acids. This clonotype was counted ten times or more. Unique molecular identifiers (one per individual cDNA molecule) were attached. In TCRdb, the 5' RACE reads were re-called with MiXCR into one record per CDR3 protein. Of about 100,000 distinct CDR3 sequences in the sample, more than 9.5% were seen once. The clonotype originates from an adult who was a healthcare worker with PCR-confirmed SARS-CoV-2 infection or an uninfected control (not recorded which). The gene calls are TRBV3-1 and TRBJ2-3; D ambiguous. Sequenced: whole blood. For the CDR3, the DNA is TGTGCCAGCAGCGTCTTGAGAGCAGGCACAGATACGCAGTATTTT. It codes for CASSVLRAGTDTQYF.